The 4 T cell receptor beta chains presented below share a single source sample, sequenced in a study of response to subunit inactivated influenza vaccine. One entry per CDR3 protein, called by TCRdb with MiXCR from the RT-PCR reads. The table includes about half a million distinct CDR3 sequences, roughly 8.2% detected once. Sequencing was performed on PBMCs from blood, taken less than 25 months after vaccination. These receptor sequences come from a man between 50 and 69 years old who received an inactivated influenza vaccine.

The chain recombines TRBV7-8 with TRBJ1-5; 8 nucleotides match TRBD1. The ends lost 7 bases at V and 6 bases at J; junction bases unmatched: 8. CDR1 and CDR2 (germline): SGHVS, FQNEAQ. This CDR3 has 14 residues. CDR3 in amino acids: CASTRDRGGQPQHF. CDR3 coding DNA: TGTGCCAGCACCCGTGACAGGGGCGGTCAGCCCCAGCATTTT.

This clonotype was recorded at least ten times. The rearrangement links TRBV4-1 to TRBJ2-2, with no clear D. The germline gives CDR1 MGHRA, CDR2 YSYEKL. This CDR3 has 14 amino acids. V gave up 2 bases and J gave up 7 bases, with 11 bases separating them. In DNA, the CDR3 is TGCGCCAGCAGCCAACAGGAAAGAGGCGGGGAGCTGTTTTTT. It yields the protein CASSQQERGGELFF.

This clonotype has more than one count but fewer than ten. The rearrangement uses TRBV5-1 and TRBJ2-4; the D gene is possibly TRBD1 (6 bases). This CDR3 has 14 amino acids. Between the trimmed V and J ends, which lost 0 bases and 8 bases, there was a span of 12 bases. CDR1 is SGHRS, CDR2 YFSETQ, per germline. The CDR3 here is CASSLGQASDIQYF. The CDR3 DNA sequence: TGCGCCAGCAGCTTGGGACAGGCCTCCGACATTCAGTACTTC.

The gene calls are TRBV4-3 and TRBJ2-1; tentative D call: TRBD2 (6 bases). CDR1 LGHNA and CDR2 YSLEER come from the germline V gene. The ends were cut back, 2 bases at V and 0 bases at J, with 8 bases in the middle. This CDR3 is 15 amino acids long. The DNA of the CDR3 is TGCGCCAGCAGCCAAATGACTAGCTCCTACAATGAGCAGTTCTTC. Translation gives CASSQMTSSYNEQFF.